This TCR beta chain stems from a study of cytomegalovirus exposure and HLA in healthy donors. On the study more broadly: Earlier, some 170 million T cells were analyzed, and some 120 million unique TCR beta sequences were found among them. Overall study findings and caveats: An analysis that was carried out later associated 15,000 to 20,000 TCR beta sequences with HLA alleles at 0.05 false discovery rate.

As concerns this clone: The antigen remains undetermined.

Germline V gene data show CDR1 as SGHRS and CDR2 as YFSETQ. The CDR3 is 15 residues long. The junction had 4 bases not matched to a gene; V was cut back by 5 bases and J by 1 base. With 60 Vbeta and 13 Jbeta primers, the PCR was carried out. The protocol was immunoSEQ multiplex PCR, while the TCRdb copy is restricted to in-frame clones and leaves out a portion. Among approximately 80,000 clones listed, around 80% were seen once. The material sequenced was PBMCs. The TCR comes from a male donor in good health and CMV-seropositive. The genes are TRBV5-1 and TRBJ2-3; 10 bases are shared with TRBD2. This CDR3 is CASRPTSGRTDTQYF. The CDR3 DNA sequence: TGCGCCAGCAGGCCGACTAGCGGGCGCACAGATACGCAGTATTTT.